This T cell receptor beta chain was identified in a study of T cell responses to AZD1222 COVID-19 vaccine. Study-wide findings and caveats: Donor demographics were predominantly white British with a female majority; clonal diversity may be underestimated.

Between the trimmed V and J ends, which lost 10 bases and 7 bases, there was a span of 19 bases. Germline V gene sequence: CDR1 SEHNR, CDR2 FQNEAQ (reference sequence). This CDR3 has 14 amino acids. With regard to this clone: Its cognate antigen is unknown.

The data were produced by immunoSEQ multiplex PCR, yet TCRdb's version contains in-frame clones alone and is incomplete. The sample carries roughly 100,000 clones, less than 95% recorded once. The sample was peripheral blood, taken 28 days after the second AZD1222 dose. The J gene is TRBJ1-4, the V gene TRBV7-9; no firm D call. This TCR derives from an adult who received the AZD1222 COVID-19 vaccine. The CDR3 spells CATTEGSTREKLFF. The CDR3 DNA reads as TGTGCCACCACGGAGGGCAGCACGCGTGAAAAACTGTTTTTT.